These T cell receptor beta chains were read from a single sample in a study of cytomegalovirus exposure and HLA in healthy donors. Here immunoSEQ multiplex PCR was the method, and the copy in TCRdb shows in-frame clones only, minus some. The data include around 140,000 clones; the top ten clones carry around 0.96%. The specimen was PBMCs. The source of these receptors is a male donor in good health and CMV-seronegative. Each CDR3 is given with its conserved first and last residue. Each record gives: D gene, CDR3 length, V gene, J gene, CDR3 DNA, CDR3 protein. D genes are given only for firm matches.

D: TRBD1
length: 14
V: TRBV28
J: TRBJ2-1
DNA: TGTGCCAGCAGTACGGGGACAGGGGGCAATGAGCAGTTCTTC
CDR3: CASSTGTGGNEQFF

D: TRBD1
length: 15
V: TRBV30
J: TRBJ1-3
DNA: TGTGCCTGCAACCCGGACAGGTCGGCTGGAAACACCATATATTTT
CDR3: CACNPDRSAGNTIYF

D: TRBD1
length: 15
V: TRBV6-5
J: TRBJ2-7
DNA: TGTGCCAGCAGGGTGGGACAGAAGAGCTCCTACGAGCAGTACTTC
CDR3: CASRVGQKSSYEQYF

D: -
length: 16
V: TRBV4-2
J: TRBJ2-2
DNA: TGTGCCAGCAGCCAACGCGGGGGCCGTAGTCCCGGGGAGCTGTTTTTT
CDR3: CASSQRGGRSPGELFF

D: -
length: 13
V: TRBV6-5
J: TRBJ2-7
DNA: TGTGCCAGCAGTTATGCAGTCTCCTACGAGCAGTACTTC
CDR3: CASSYAVSYEQYF

D: TRBD1
length: 15
V: TRBV5-1
J: TRBJ2-7
DNA: TGCGCCAGCAGCTTGGCGACAGGGAACGACTACGAGCAGTACTTC
CDR3: CASSLATGNDYEQYF

D: -
length: 19
V: TRBV29-1
J: TRBJ1-1
DNA: TGCAGCGTCGGATCACTCAGACAGGCCAACTTTAAAATGAACACTGAAGCTTTCTTT
CDR3: CSVGSLRQANFKMNTEAFF

D: -
length: 13
V: TRBV5-6
J: TRBJ1-5
DNA: TGTGCCAGCAGCTTGGCCAGTAATCAGCCCCAGCATTTT
CDR3: CASSLASNQPQHF

D: TRBD2
length: 14
V: TRBV7-6
J: TRBJ2-5
DNA: TGTGCCAGCAGCAAGAGCGGGGCGGTTGAGACCCAGTACTTC
CDR3: CASSKSGAVETQYF

D: TRBD1
length: 14
V: TRBV6-4
J: TRBJ1-1
DNA: TGTGCCAGCAGTAAGACAGGGGGCGAAACTGAAGCTTTCTTT
CDR3: CASSKTGGETEAFF

D: -
length: 15
V: TRBV5-1
J: TRBJ2-5
DNA: TGCGCCAGCAGCTTGAGGGGGGGAGACGGAGAGACCCAGTACTTC
CDR3: CASSLRGGDGETQYF

D: TRBD2
length: 15
V: TRBV7-3
J: TRBJ2-5
DNA: TGTGCCAGCAGCCTCGGTTCGGGGGGGCAAGAGACCCAGTACTTC
CDR3: CASSLGSGGQETQYF

D: TRBD1
length: 15
V: TRBV5-5
J: TRBJ2-7
DNA: TGTGCCAGCAGCTTCCGGGACAGGGGCACCTACGAGCAGTACTTC
CDR3: CASSFRDRGTYEQYF

D: -
length: 15
V: TRBV11-2
J: TRBJ1-2
DNA: TGTGCCAGCAGACCTAGTCCGGATCGCGGCTATGGCTACACCTTC
CDR3: CASRPSPDRGYGYTF

D: TRBD1
length: 14
V: TRBV15
J: TRBJ1-2
DNA: TGTGCCACCAGCCCCGGGGACAGGGAAGTCGGCTACACCTTC
CDR3: CATSPGDREVGYTF

D: TRBD1
length: 16
V: TRBV7-9
J: TRBJ2-3
DNA: TGTGCCAGCAGCTTGGACCCGGGACAGGGGACAGATACGCAGTATTTT
CDR3: CASSLDPGQGTDTQYF

D: -
length: 17
V: TRBV5-4
J: TRBJ2-7
DNA: TGTGCCAGCAGGGACGGTCAGGCGGGGACTGGGATTTACGAGCAGTACTTC
CDR3: CASRDGQAGTGIYEQYF

D: -
length: 15
V: TRBV30
J: TRBJ2-1
DNA: TGTGCCTGGAGTGGAGATAGTGGTATATACAATGAGCAGTTCTTC
CDR3: CAWSGDSGIYNEQFF

D: -
length: 12
V: TRBV29-1
J: TRBJ1-2
DNA: TGCAGCGTTGCCCCGGGACTTTATGGCTACACCTTC
CDR3: CSVAPGLYGYTF

D: -
length: 17
V: TRBV2
J: TRBJ2-1
DNA: TGTGCCAGCAGTCTTCTAGTCTTAGCGGCTTCATACAATGAGCAGTTCTTC
CDR3: CASSLLVLAASYNEQFF

D: TRBD2
length: 18
V: TRBV5-6
J: TRBJ2-7
DNA: TGTGCCAGCAGCTCCAAGGGACTAGCGGGAGACCCCGTCTACGAGCAGTACTTC
CDR3: CASSSKGLAGDPVYEQYF

D: TRBD1
length: 17
V: TRBV7-8
J: TRBJ1-5
DNA: TGTGCCAGCAGCTTAGGGACAGGGATCTCTCGCAATCAGCCCCAGCATTTT
CDR3: CASSLGTGISRNQPQHF

D: -
length: 17
V: TRBV14
J: TRBJ2-2
DNA: TGTGCCAGCAGCAAAAAAGAGACAGGATTTTTCACCGGGGAGCTGTTTTTT
CDR3: CASSKKETGFFTGELFF

D: -
length: 12
V: TRBV10-3
J: TRBJ2-3
DNA: TGTGCCATCAGTGATAGCGCGGATACGCAGTATTTT
CDR3: CAISDSADTQYF

D: -
length: 14
V: TRBV5-1
J: TRBJ1-5
DNA: TGCGCCAGCAGCTTGGTGGGAGGCAATCAGCCCCAGCATTTT
CDR3: CASSLVGGNQPQHF

D: TRBD1
length: 15
V: TRBV18
J: TRBJ1-1
DNA: TGTGCCAGCTCAGACAGGGGGCGGATGAACACTGAAGCTTTCTTT
CDR3: CASSDRGRMNTEAFF

D: -
length: 18
V: TRBV21-1
J: TRBJ1-5
DNA: TGTGCCAGCAGCAAAGAGAGGCTTGGCAGCTTATCCAATCAGCCCCAGCATTTT
CDR3: CASSKERLGSLSNQPQHF

D: -
length: 14
V: TRBV5-6
J: TRBJ1-1
DNA: TGTGCCAGCATCCTACAGGGCGTTAGCACTGAAGCTTTCTTT
CDR3: CASILQGVSTEAFF

D: -
length: 14
V: TRBV9
J: TRBJ2-7
DNA: TGTGCCAGCAGCGGCCGCGGCGGTACCTACGAGCAGTACTTC
CDR3: CASSGRGGTYEQYF

D: -
length: 11
V: TRBV6-5
J: TRBJ2-1
DNA: TGTGCCAGCAGGCAGGGGGGTGAGCAGTTCTTC
CDR3: CASRQGGEQFF

D: -
length: 14
V: TRBV10-3
J: TRBJ1-1
DNA: TGTGCCATCAGCGATCCGGGACATTTGACTGAAGCTTTCTTT
CDR3: CAISDPGHLTEAFF

D: TRBD1
length: 15
V: TRBV28
J: TRBJ2-2
DNA: TGTGCCAGCAGTTTATCAGGGGGCAACACCGGGGAGCTGTTTTTT
CDR3: CASSLSGGNTGELFF

D: -
length: 13
V: TRBV7-2
J: TRBJ1-2
DNA: TGTGCCAGCAGCCCCGGGGTCGTGAATGGCTACACCTTC
CDR3: CASSPGVVNGYTF

D: -
length: 14
V: TRBV6-5
J: TRBJ2-7
DNA: TGTGCCAGCAGTTACGGGGCAGGACGCTACGAGCAGTACTTC
CDR3: CASSYGAGRYEQYF

D: -
length: 17
V: TRBV19
J: TRBJ2-7
DNA: TGTGCCAGTAGTGACAGAGGGGGTCGGTTCGGCTCCTACGAGCAGTACTTC
CDR3: CASSDRGGRFGSYEQYF

D: TRBD2
length: 16
V: TRBV7-9
J: TRBJ2-7
DNA: TGTGCCAGCAGCTATCCAACTAGCGGGGGGGCCCACGAGCAGTACTTC
CDR3: CASSYPTSGGAHEQYF

D: TRBD1
length: 17
V: TRBV5-4
J: TRBJ2-2
DNA: TGTGCCAGCAGCTTGGTAAGGGGACAGGGACTTACCCGGGAGCTGTTTTTT
CDR3: CASSLVRGQGLTRELFF

D: -
length: 11
V: TRBV5-4
J: TRBJ2-1
DNA: TGTGCCAGCCGCGACTCGAATGAGCAGTTCTTC
CDR3: CASRDSNEQFF

D: -
length: 14
V: TRBV6-5
J: TRBJ1-2
DNA: TGTGCCAGCAGTTACGTCGGGTCTAACTATGGCTACACCTTC
CDR3: CASSYVGSNYGYTF

D: -
length: 13
V: TRBV6-5
J: TRBJ1-5
DNA: TGTGCCAGCATGAGTAGGGGGAGACAGCCCCAGCATTTT
CDR3: CASMSRGRQPQHF